The 25 T cell receptor beta chains listed next were all sequenced from one sample in a study of graft-versus-host responses after intestinal transplantation. The study plated around 200,000 CFSE-labeled responders with around 200,000 irradiated, violet-dye-labeled stimulators. The method was immunoSEQ multiplex PCR; TCRdb's version includes in-frame clones alone and lacks a portion of them. The sample shows about 7,800 clones, less than 35% of them seen only once. Sequenced here: alloreactive CD8+ T cells from a mixed lymphocyte reaction culture, sampled before intestinal transplant. The sample's subset: CFSE-low proliferating T cells sorted from roughly 6-day pre-transplant mixed lymphocyte reaction (GvH or HvG direction). The receptors shown here come from a human patient who received an intestinal transplant.

This clone has only a few counts. The chain is built from TRBV6-5 and TRBJ2-7; TRBD1 agrees at 8 bases. V lost 2 bases and J lost 3; bases outside the gene matches: 3. The germline V gene has CDR1 MNHEY and CDR2 SVGAGI. This CDR3 region has 14 residues. CDR3 DNA: TGTGCCAGCAGTTACCAAGGACAGGGCTACGAGCAGTACTTC. This encodes CASSYQGQGYEQYF.

This clone was counted only a few times. V usage is TRBV27 and J usage is TRBJ2-2; weak D call: TRBD2 (6 bases). Trimming stripped 3 bases from V and 6 bases from J, with 14 bases between. CDR3 length equals 15 residues. CDR1 is MNHEY and CDR2 is SMNVEV in the germline V gene (reference sequence). CDR3 sequence reads: CASSLVGGVSGELFF. CDR3 bases: TGTGCCAGCAGTTTGGTGGGGGGTGTCTCCGGGGAGCTGTTTTTT.

This clone was seen more than once but under ten times. V gene TRBV30 combines with J gene TRBJ1-6; D call uncertain. The length of the CDR3 is 13 residues. The germline V and J ends were trimmed by 1 base and 5 bases, with 6 bases remaining between them. In germline, CDR1 is GTSNPN, CDR2 SVGIG (reference sequence). Here the CDR3 DNA reads TGTGCCTGGAGTGCTCAGAATAATTCACCCCTCCACTTT. Encoded protein: CAWSAQNNSPLHF.

This clone qualifies as medium-sized. The chain links TRBV5-1 to TRBJ2-7; 11 bases are shared with TRBD2. J was trimmed by 0 bases and V by 4 bases; bases with no gene match: 6. The CDR3 consists of 16 residues. Germline lookup yields CDR1 SGHRS and CDR2 YFSETQ. For the CDR3, the DNA is TGCGCCAGCAGCGCGGGACTAGCGGTGATCTCCTACGAGCAGTACTTC. This encodes CASSAGLAVISYEQYF.

This clone was picked up a small number of times. V and J are TRBV4-1 and TRBJ2-5, with 10 nucleotides matching TRBD2. V lost 2 bases, J lost 5 bases, and 5 bases stayed unmatched. Germline V gene data show CDR1 as MGHRA and CDR2 as YSYEKL. The CDR3 spans 15 residues. The CDR3: CASSQRTSGYETQYF. The CDR3 nucleotides are TGCGCCAGCAGCCAACGGACTAGCGGTTACGAGACCCAGTACTTC.

In DNA form, the CDR3 reads TGTGCCAGCAGTTTAGGGGCAGAACCCAATCAGCCCCAGCATTTT. Residues: CASSLGAEPNQPQHF. The J gene is TRBJ1-5, the V gene TRBV28; possibly TRBD1 for D (5 bases). The ends were cut back, 2 bases at V and 3 bases at J, with 11 bases in the middle. Looked up from germline, CDR1 is MDHEN and CDR2 is SYDVKM. CDR3 length: 15 residues.

The chain has TRBV27 and TRBJ2-5; tentative D call: TRBD2 (5 bases). Matching the DNA end better, TRBJ2-7 makes the J call doubtful. Looked up from germline, CDR1 is MNHEY and CDR2 is SMNVEV (reference sequence). The CDR3 is 14 amino acids. CDR3 amino acids: CASSLYRTGYEQYF. CDR3 coding DNA: TGTGCCAGCAGTTTATACCGGACGGGGTACGAGCAGTACTTC.

To note about this clone: This may be a read error, as it is one base from a much larger clone. The rearrangement links TRBV7-9 to TRBJ2-5; 7 bases are a match to TRBD2. The J call may be faulty, since TRBJ2-7 better matches the DNA end. The CDR3 has 15 amino acids. The V gene's germline CDR1 is SEHNR and CDR2 FQNEAQ (reference sequence). The chain's CDR3 is CASSPASGIFYEQYF. The CDR3 bases are TGTGCCAGCAGCCCAGCTAGCGGCATCTTCTACGAGCAGTACTTC.

The V gene is TRBV9, the J gene TRBJ2-5; TRBD2 agrees at 14 bases. V was clipped by 4 bases and J by 5 bases; unmatched bases: 7. This CDR3 has 16 residues. Per germline, CDR1 SGDLS and CDR2 YYNGEE. CDR3 sequence reads: CASSSWGLAGDETQYF. The CDR3 DNA reads TGTGCCAGCAGCTCCTGGGGACTAGCGGGGGATGAGACCCAGTACTTC. Complete variable domain (other parts from reference TRBV9 and TRBJ2-5): DSGVTQTPKHLITATGQRVTLRCSPRSGDLSVYWYQQSLDQGLQFLIQYYNGEERAKGNILERFSAQQFPDLHSELNLSSLELGDSALYFCASSSWGLAGDETQYFGPGTRLLVL.

The CDR3 loop is CASSLGSTAPWEKLFF. The CDR3 nucleotides are TGTGCCAGCAGCTTAGGCTCGACAGCGCCTTGGGAAAAACTGTTTTTT. The J gene is TRBJ1-4, the V gene TRBV11-1; tentative D call: TRBD1 (5 bases). The CDR3 consists of 16 residues. Germline V CDR1 and CDR2: SGHAT, FQDESV (reference sequence). The V gene lost 1 base and the J gene lost 8 bases, with 17 bases spanning the gap.

This clone was detected a few times. V usage is TRBV4-1 and J usage is TRBJ1-2; D remains unclear. The length of the CDR3 is 16 residues. Trimming removed 0 bases at V and 3 bases at J, with 14 bases between. Per germline, CDR1 MGHRA and CDR2 YSYEKL. Here the CDR3 reads CASSQDPTFTYYGYTF. As DNA, the CDR3 is TGCGCCAGCAGCCAAGACCCTACTTTTACCTACTATGGCTACACCTTC.

This chain uses TRBV4-3 with TRBJ2-7; a weak D match, TRBD1 (6 bases). This CDR3 region has 15 residues. V was shortened by 2 bases and J by 3 bases, with 14 bases between the two germline ends. CDR1 is LGHNA and CDR2 is YSLEER in the germline V gene. The CDR3 region has the DNA TGCGCCAGCAGCCAACCGGGACAACTAATCTACGAGCAGTACTTC. Translation gives CASSQPGQLIYEQYF.

This clone rates as medium-sized. The rearrangement joins TRBV27 to TRBJ2-7; 7 bases match TRBD1. There are 14 residues in the CDR3. The ends lost 5 bases at V and 2 bases at J; junction bases unmatched: 6. Germline-derived CDR1 and CDR2 are MNHEY and SMNVEV (reference sequence). The CDR3 sequence: CASSQTGLPYEQYF. CDR3 nucleotides: TGTGCCAGCAGTCAGACAGGGTTACCCTACGAGCAGTACTTC.

This clone rates as medium-sized. J is TRBJ2-1 and V is TRBV27, with D hard to call. CDR3 length equals 14 residues. V was clipped by 4 bases and J by 6 bases, with 13 bases between them. Germline V gives CDR1 MNHEY, CDR2 SMNVEV (reference sequence). CDR3 in amino acids: CASSSPSQVNEQFF. In DNA, the CDR3 is TGTGCCAGCAGTTCCCCCTCACAAGTCAATGAGCAGTTCTTC.

The V and J genes are TRBV10-3 and TRBJ1-3, with no clear D. This CDR3 has 11 residues. Trimming removed 5 bases from V and 4 bases from J, with 3 bases in between. The V gene's germline CDR1 is ENHRY and CDR2 SYGVKD. CDR3 nucleotides: TGTGCCATCAGTCCGGGAAACACCATATATTTT. Residues: CAISPGNTIYF.

As DNA, the CDR3 is TGCGCCAGCAGCCAGTATTTACAGGGGCAAAACTATGGCTACACCTTC. It is translated as CASSQYLQGQNYGYTF. The chain has TRBV4-3 and TRBJ1-2, with 7 bases aligning to TRBD1. The CDR3 runs 16 residues. With V trimmed by 3 bases and J by 2 bases, 9 bases remained unmatched. CDR1 and CDR2 (germline): LGHNA, YSLEER.

V and J are TRBV28 and TRBJ2-7, with TRBD2 identical over 8 bases. Germline values: CDR1 MDHEN, CDR2 SYDVKM. The CDR3 totals 19 residues. Losses at the gene ends were 8 bases for V and 0 bases for J; bases not matched to a gene: 21. The CDR3 here is CASLALPTGRVKSSYEQYF. CDR3 DNA: TGTGCCAGCTTAGCCCTACCTACCGGGAGGGTGAAAAGCTCCTACGAGCAGTACTTC.

The chain employs TRBV29-1 and TRBJ2-5; D is uncertain. The CDR3 is 15 amino acids. Germline CDR1 SQVTM, CDR2 ANQGSEA. Trimming took off 1 base at V and 4 bases at J, with 16 bases between the two ends. The CDR3 bases are TGCAGCGTTGAAGGTCTTGGGCGTATCCTAGAGACCCAGTACTTC. Its translation: CSVEGLGRILETQYF.

This clone was observed a handful of times. CDR3 region: CASSLGGNRGLGYTF. The CDR3 DNA reads TGTGCCAGCAGCTTAGGCGGGAACAGGGGCCTCGGCTACACCTTC. This chain joins TRBV11-2 and TRBJ1-2; 7 bases match TRBD1. J lost 8 bases, V lost 1 base, and 10 bases had no gene match. Germline V CDR1 and CDR2: SGHAT, FQNNGV. This CDR3 is built from 15 residues.

This clone turned up a few times. V is TRBV2 and J is TRBJ2-1, with 13 bases matching TRBD2. Per the germline V gene, CDR1 is SNHLY and CDR2 is FYNNEI. V was pared by 3 bases and J by 0 bases, with 8 bases of the junction left unmatched. CDR3 length: 19 residues. In DNA form, the CDR3 reads TGTGCCAGCAGTGACTTTGGACTAGCGGGAGTGGGCTCCTACAATGAGCAGTTCTTC. Translation: CASSDFGLAGVGSYNEQFF.

By proportion, this clone is medium-sized. This chain uses TRBV13 with TRBJ1-6; 8 positions agree with TRBD1. V lost 5 bases and J lost 9; bases outside the gene matches: 12. Germline V gene data show CDR1 as PRHDT and CDR2 as FYEKMQ (reference sequence). This CDR3 comprises 16 residues. This CDR3 is CASSLRTGPAGSPLHF. In nucleotides, the CDR3 is TGTGCCAGCAGCCTGAGGACAGGGCCGGCCGGTTCACCCCTCCACTTT.

This chain uses TRBV9 with TRBJ1-1; no firm D call. CDR1 SGDLS and CDR2 YYNGEE come from the germline V gene. The CDR3 runs 13 residues. Between the trimmed V and J ends, which lost 3 bases and 0 bases, there was a span of 6 bases. In DNA form, the CDR3 reads TGTGCCAGCAGCGCGGGGATGAACACTGAAGCTTTCTTT. Its translation: CASSAGMNTEAFF.

This clone was counted between two and nine times. The gene calls are TRBV27 and TRBJ1-2; D gene unclear. The CDR3 spans 14 residues. Trimming took off 8 bases at V and 8 bases at J, with 21 bases between the two ends. Germline-derived CDR1 and CDR2 are MNHEY and SMNVEV (reference sequence). CDR3 nucleotide sequence: TGTGCCAGCCGAGGACCGACCGGGATGCGGGGCTACACCTTC. Translation: CASRGPTGMRGYTF.

This clone was recorded a few times. The CDR3 loop is CASSVGGAGLMNTEAFF. The CDR3 DNA sequence: TGTGCCAGCAGCGTAGGCGGGGCAGGTCTCATGAACACTGAAGCTTTCTTT. This chain joins TRBV9 and TRBJ1-1, with D perhaps TRBD1 (5 bases). The germline gives CDR1 SGDLS, CDR2 YYNGEE. The CDR3 is 17 residues long. Trimming stripped 0 bases from V and 0 bases from J, with 15 bases between.

This clone was detected a few times. The rearrangement links TRBV9 to TRBJ1-1; D is perhaps TRBD1 (6 bases). Germline values: CDR1 SGDLS, CDR2 YYNGEE. The CDR3 length is 15 residues. V shed 4 bases and J shed 5 bases, with 18 bases lying between them. CDR3 residues: CASSPTGLEWTEAFF. The CDR3 DNA is TGTGCCAGCAGCCCCACAGGGTTAGAGTGGACTGAAGCTTTCTTT.